This TCR beta chain was obtained from a study of cytomegalovirus exposure and HLA in healthy donors. Overall study results and limits: Investigators reported 150 to 200 TCR beta chains as tied to cytomegalovirus. Analyzed later, most CMV-associated TCR beta chains appeared HLA-restricted. Near-uniform donor sequencing depth was presumed by presence/absence analyses.

A word on this clone: Its antigen is not known.

This CDR3 is 14 amino acids long. V was clipped by 2 bases and J by 6 bases; unmatched bases: 1. The germline gives CDR1 SGHRS, CDR2 YFSETQ. The PCR employed 60 Vbeta primers together with 13 Jbeta primers. The data were produced by immunoSEQ multiplex PCR, yet TCRdb's version contains in-frame clones alone and is incomplete. Of more than 120,000 clones detected, 82% appear once; the ten largest clones hold more than 2.5%. The sequence derives from a male donor in good health and CMV-seronegative. The chain employs TRBV5-1 and TRBJ2-1; TRBD1 agrees at 11 bases. Sequences were obtained from PBMCs. CDR3 sequence: CASSFGTGGNEQFF. The CDR3 DNA reads as TGCGCCAGCAGCTTCGGGACAGGGGGCAATGAGCAGTTCTTC.